This T cell receptor beta chain was observed in a study of tumor-infiltrating lymphocytes in primary liver carcinoma. Background on the study: The study included patients who were men and women aged 30 to 69 years.

Co-extraction of both nucleic acids (RNA and DNA) used roughly 18-32 mg of unsorted bulk tissue. At sampling, these chronic HBV carriers had received no treatment. Total RNA amounting to roughly 480 ng was the source from which TCR beta cDNA was made with a constant-region primer. Modified slightly, ARM-PCR produced TCR beta libraries over three nested multiplex PCR rounds. MiXCR was run by TCRdb on the multiplex PCR reads, yielding one entry per CDR3 protein. Among nearly 45,000 distinct CDR3 sequences listed, about three quarters were seen once. On this clonotype itself: One junction end does not reproduce the germline sequence, and a read error may be involved.

This TCR was sampled from a man in his forties with primary liver carcinoma and hepatitis B virus infection. Sequencing was carried out using liver tumor tissue from sampling region 2. The subset here: tumor region T2, inferior pole.

Here the CDR3 reads CSAQGQLVAEAFF. The CDR3 DNA follows: TGTAGCGCTCAGGGACAGCTGGTGGCAGAAGCCTTCTTT. This chain connects TRBV29-1 to TRBJ1-1, with 7 bases identical to TRBD1. Per germline, CDR1 SQVTM and CDR2 ANQGSEA. This CDR3 is 13 amino acids long.